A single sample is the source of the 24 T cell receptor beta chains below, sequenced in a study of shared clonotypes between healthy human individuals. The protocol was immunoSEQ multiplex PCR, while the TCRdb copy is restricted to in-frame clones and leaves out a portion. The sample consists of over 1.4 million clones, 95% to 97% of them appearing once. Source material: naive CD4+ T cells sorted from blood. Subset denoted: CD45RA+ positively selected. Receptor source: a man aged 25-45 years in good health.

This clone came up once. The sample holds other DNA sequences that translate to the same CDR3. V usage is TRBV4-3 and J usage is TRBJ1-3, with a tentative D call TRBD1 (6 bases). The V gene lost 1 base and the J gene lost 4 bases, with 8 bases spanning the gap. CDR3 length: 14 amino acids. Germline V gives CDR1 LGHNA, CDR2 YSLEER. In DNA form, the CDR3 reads TGCGCCAGCAGCCAAGCAGGGGCCGGAAACACCATATATTTT. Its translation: CASSQAGAGNTIYF.

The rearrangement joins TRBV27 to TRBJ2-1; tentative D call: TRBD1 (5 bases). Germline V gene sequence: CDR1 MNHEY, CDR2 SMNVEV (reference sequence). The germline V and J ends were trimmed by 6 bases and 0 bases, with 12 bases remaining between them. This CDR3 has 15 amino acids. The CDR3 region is CASSQQENSYNEQFF. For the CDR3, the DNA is TGTGCCAGCAGCCAACAGGAGAACTCCTACAATGAGCAGTTCTTC.

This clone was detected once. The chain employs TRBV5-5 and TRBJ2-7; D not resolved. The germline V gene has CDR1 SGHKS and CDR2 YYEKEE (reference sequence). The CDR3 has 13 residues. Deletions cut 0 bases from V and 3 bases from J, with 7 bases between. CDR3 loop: CASSLGLFYEQYF. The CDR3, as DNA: TGTGCCAGCAGCTTGGGTCTATTCTACGAGCAGTACTTC.

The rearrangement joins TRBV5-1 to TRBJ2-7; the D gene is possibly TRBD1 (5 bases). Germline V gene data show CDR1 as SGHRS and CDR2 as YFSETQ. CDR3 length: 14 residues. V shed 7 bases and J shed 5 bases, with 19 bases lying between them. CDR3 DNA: TGCGCCAGCGGAGCGTGGGGCCCTGCCGACGAGCAGTACTTC. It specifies CASGAWGPADEQYF.

The CDR3 DNA reads as TGTGCCAGCAGCCAAGAAGCATGGGGAAACTATGGCTACACCTTC. Its protein product is CASSQEAWGNYGYTF. J is TRBJ1-2 and V is TRBV14; D gene uncertain. The CDR3 spans 15 residues. V was shortened by 0 bases and J by 2 bases, with 10 bases between the two germline ends. Germline CDR1 is SGHDN and CDR2 is FVKESK.

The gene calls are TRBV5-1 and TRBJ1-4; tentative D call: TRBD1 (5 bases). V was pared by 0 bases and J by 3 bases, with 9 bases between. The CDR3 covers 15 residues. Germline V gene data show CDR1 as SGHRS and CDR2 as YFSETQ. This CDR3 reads CASSLGDSANEKLFF. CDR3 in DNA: TGCGCCAGCAGCTTGGGAGACAGCGCTAATGAAAAACTGTTTTTT.

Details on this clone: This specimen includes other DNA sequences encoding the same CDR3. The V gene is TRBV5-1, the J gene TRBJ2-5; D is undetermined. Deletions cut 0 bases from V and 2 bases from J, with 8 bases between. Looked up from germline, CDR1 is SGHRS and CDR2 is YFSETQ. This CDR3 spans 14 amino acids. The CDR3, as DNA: TGCGCCAGCAGCTTGGCGCCAGGACAAGAGACCCAGTACTTC. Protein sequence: CASSLAPGQETQYF.

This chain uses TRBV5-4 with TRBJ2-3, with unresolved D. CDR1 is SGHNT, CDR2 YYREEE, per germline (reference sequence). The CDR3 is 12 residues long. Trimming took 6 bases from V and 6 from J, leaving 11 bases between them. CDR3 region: CASIKNGDTQYF. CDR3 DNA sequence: TGTGCCAGCATCAAAAATGGGGATACGCAGTATTTT.

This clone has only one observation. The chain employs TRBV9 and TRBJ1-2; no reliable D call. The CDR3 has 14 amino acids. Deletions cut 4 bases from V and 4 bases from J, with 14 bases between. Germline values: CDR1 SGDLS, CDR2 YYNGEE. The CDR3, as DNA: TGTGCCAGCAGCACCCGCGACCTTGCCTATGGCTACACCTTC. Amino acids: CASSTRDLAYGYTF.

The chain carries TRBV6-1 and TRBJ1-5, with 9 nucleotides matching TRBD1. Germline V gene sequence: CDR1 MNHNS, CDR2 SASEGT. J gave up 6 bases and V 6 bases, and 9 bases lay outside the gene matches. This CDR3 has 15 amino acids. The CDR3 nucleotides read TGTGCCAGCAGCGTCCACCGACAGGGGGTTCAGCCCCAGCATTTT. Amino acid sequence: CASSVHRQGVQPQHF.

As DNA, the CDR3 is TGTGCCAGCAGCCCGAATGACCGGCGGGAGGTTGGCACAGATACGCAGTATTTT. It is translated as CASSPNDRREVGTDTQYF. The chain links TRBV14 to TRBJ2-3; 8 nucleotides align to TRBD2. The germline V gene has CDR1 SGHDN and CDR2 FVKESK. J gave up 1 base and V 4 bases, and 13 bases lay outside the gene matches. This CDR3 has 18 amino acids.

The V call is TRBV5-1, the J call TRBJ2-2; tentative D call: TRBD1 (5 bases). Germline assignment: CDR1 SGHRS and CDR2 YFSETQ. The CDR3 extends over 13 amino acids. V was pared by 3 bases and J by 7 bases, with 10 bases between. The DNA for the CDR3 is TGCGCCAGCAGCTCGACAGTTGACGGGGAGCTGTTTTTT. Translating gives CASSSTVDGELFF.

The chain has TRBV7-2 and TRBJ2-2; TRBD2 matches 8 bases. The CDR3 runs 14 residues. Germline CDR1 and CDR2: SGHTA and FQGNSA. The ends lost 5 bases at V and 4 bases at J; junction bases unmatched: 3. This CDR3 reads CASSPGGVTGELFF. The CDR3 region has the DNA TGTGCCAGCAGCCCGGGAGGGGTCACCGGGGAGCTGTTTTTT.

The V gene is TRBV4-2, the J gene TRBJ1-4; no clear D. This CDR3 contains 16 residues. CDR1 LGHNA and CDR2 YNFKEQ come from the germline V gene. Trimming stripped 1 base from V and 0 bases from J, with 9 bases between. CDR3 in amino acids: CASSQGVYATNEKLFF. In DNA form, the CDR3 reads TGTGCCAGCAGCCAAGGAGTTTACGCAACTAATGAAAAACTGTTTTTT.

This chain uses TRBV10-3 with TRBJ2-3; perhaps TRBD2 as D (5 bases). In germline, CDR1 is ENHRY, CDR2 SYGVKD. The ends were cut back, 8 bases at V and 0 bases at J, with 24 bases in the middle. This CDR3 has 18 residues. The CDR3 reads CAIPRPRSGLASTDTQYF. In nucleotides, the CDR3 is TGTGCCATCCCTCGGCCCCGAAGCGGCCTCGCGAGCACAGATACGCAGTATTTT.

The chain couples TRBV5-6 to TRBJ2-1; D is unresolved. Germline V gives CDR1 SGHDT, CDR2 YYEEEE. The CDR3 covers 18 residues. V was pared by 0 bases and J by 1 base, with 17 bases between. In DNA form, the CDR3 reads TGTGCCAGCAGCTTGGCTCGTCGGGCGATCCTATCCTACAATGAGCAGTTCTTC. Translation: CASSLARRAILSYNEQFF.

The CDR3 nucleotides read TGTGCCAGCATGCCGGGAGGGCTTTCGTTTCAGTTCTTC. It translates to CASMPGGLSFQFF. This chain uses TRBV2 with TRBJ2-1; 8 nucleotides match TRBD2. There are 13 residues in the CDR3. V lost 7 bases, J lost 13 bases, and 12 bases stayed unmatched. In germline, CDR1 is SNHLY, CDR2 FYNNEI.

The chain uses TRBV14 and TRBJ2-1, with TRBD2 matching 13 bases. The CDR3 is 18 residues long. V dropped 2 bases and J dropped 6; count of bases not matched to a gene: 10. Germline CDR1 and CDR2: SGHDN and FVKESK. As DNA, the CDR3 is TGTGCCAGCAGCCAAATGGGACTAGCGGGGAACAACGCCAATGAGCAGTTCTTC. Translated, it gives CASSQMGLAGNNANEQFF.

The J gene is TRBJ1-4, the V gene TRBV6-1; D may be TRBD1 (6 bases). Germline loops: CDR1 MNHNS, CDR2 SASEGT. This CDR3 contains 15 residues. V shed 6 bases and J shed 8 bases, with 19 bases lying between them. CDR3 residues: CASRVLPTGSEKLFF. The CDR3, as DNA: TGTGCCAGCAGGGTACTCCCTACAGGGTCCGAAAAACTGTTTTTT.

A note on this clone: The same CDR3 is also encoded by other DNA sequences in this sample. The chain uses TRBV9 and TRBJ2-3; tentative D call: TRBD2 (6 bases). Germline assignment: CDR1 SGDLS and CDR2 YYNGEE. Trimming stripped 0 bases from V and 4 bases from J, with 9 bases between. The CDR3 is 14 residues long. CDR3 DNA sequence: TGTGCCAGCAGCGTAGTTAGCGGCCCAGATACGCAGTATTTT. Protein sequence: CASSVVSGPDTQYF. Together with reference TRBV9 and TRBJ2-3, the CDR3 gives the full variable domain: DSGVTQTPKHLITATGQRVTLRCSPRSGDLSVYWYQQSLDQGLQFLIQYYNGEERAKGNILERFSAQQFPDLHSELNLSSLELGDSALYFCASSVVSGPDTQYFGPGTRLTVL.

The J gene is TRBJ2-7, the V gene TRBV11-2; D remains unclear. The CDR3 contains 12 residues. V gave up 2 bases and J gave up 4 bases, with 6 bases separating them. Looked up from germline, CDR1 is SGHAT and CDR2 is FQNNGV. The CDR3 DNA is TGTGCCAGCAGCTTAATCTTTTACGAGCAGTACTTC. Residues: CASSLIFYEQYF.

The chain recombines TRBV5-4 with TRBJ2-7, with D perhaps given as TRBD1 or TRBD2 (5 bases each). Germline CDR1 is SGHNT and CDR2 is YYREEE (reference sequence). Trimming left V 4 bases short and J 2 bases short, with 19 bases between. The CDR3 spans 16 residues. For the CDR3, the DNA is TGTGCCAGCAGCCCTCGGACGGGGACCTTAACCTACGAGCAGTACTTC. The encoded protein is CASSPRTGTLTYEQYF.

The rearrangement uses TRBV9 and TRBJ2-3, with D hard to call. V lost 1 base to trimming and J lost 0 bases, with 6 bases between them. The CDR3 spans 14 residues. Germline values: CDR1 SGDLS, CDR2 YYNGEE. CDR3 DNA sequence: TGTGCCAGCAGCGTACACTGGAGCACAGATACGCAGTATTTT. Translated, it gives CASSVHWSTDTQYF.

The CDR3 is CASSWGQDQPQHF. CDR3 bases: TGTGCCAGCAGCTGGGGCCAGGACCAGCCCCAGCATTTT. This chain uses TRBV7-8 with TRBJ1-5; perhaps TRBD1 as D (5 bases). CDR1 and CDR2 (germline): SGHVS, FQNEAQ. Trimming took 4 bases from V and 7 from J, leaving 11 bases between them. The CDR3 consists of 13 residues.